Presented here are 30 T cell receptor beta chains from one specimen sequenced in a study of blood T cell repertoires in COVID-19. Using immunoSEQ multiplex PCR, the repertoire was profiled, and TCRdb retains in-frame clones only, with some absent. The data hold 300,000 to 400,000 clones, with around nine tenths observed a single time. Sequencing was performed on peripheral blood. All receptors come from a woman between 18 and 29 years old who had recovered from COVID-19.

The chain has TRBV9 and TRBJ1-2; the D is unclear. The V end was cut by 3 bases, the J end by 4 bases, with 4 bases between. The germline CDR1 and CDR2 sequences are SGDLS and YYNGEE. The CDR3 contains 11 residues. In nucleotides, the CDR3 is TGTGCCAGCAGCGCCGGCTATGGCTACACCTTC. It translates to CASSAGYGYTF.

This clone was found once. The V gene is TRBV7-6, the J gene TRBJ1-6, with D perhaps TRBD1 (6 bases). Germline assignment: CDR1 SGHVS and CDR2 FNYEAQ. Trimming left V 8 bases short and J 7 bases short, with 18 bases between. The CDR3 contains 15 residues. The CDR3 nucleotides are TGTGCCAGCCGCCGAAACAGGGCTGGAAATTCACCCCTCCACTTT. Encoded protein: CASRRNRAGNSPLHF.

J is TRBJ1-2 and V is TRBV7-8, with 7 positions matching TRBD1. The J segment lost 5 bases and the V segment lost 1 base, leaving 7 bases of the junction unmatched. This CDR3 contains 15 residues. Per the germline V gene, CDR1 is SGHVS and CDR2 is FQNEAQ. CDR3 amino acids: CASSLERGLRYGYTF. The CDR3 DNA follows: TGTGCCAGCAGCTTAGAAAGGGGGCTGAGATATGGCTACACCTTC.

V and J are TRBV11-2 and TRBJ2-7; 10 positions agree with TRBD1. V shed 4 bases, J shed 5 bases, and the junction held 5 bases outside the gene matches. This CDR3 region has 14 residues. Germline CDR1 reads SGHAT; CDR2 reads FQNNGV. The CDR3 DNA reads TGTGCCAGCAGCTCTAGGGACAGGGGCCACGAGCAGTACGTC. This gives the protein CASSSRDRGHEQYV.

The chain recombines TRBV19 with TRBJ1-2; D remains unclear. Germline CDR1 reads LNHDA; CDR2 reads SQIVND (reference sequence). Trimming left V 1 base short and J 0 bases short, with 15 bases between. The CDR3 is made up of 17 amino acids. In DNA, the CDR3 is TGTGCCAGTAGTATAGGTCCCCCGACAACAGCTAACTATGGCTACACCTTC. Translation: CASSIGPPTTANYGYTF. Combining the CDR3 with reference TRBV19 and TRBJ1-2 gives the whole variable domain DGGITQSPKYLFRKEGQNVTLSCEQNLNHDAMYWYRQDPGQGLRLIYYSQIVNDFQKGDIAEGYSVSREKKESFPLTVTSAQKNPTAFYLCASSIGPPTTANYGYTFGSGTRLTVV.

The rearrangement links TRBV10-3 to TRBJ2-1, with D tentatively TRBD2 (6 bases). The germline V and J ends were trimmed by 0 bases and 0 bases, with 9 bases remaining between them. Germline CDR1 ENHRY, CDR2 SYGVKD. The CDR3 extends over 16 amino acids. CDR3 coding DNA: TGTGCCATCAGTGAGTCGCGGGGTTACTCCTACAATGAGCAGTTCTTC. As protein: CAISESRGYSYNEQFF.

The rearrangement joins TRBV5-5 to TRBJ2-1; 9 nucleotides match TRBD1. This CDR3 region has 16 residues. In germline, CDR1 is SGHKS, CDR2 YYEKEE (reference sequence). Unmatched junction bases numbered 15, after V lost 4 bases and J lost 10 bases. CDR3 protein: CASSRTGQGGTWEQFF. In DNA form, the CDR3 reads TGTGCCAGCAGCCGAACGGGACAGGGCGGAACGTGGGAGCAGTTCTTC.

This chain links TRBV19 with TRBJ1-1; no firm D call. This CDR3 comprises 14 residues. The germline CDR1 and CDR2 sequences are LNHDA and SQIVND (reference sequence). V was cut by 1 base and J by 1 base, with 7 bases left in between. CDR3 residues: CASSIVGRNTEAFF. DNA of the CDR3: TGTGCCAGTAGTATAGTGGGCAGGAACACTGAAGCTTTCTTT.

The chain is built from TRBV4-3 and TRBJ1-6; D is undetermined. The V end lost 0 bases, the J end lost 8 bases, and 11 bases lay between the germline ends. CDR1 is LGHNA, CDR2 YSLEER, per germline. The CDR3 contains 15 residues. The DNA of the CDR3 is TGCGCCAGCAGCCAAGAGCCCGTTCCGGATTCACCCCTCCACTTT. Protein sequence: CASSQEPVPDSPLHF.

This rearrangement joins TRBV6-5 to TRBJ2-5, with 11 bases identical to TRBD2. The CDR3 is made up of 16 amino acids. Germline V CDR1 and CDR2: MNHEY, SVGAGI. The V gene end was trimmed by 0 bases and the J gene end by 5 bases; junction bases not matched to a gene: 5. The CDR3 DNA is TGTGCCAGCAGTTACTCAAGACTAGCGGGGCCCGAGACCCAGTACTTC. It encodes CASSYSRLAGPETQYF.

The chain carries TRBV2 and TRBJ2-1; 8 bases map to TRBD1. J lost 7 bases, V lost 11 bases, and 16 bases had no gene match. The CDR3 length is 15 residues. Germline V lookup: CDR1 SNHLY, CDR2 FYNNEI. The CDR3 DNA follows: TGTGCCCAAACCCAGGGGGCGAGGGGTAAGAATGAGCAGTTCTTC. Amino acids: CAQTQGARGKNEQFF. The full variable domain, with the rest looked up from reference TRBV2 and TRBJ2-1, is EPEVTQTPSHQVTQMGQEVILRCVPISNHLYFYWYRQILGQKVEFLVSFYNNEISEKSEIFDDQFSVERPDGSNFTLKIRSTKLEDSAMYFCAQTQGARGKNEQFFGPGTRLTVL.

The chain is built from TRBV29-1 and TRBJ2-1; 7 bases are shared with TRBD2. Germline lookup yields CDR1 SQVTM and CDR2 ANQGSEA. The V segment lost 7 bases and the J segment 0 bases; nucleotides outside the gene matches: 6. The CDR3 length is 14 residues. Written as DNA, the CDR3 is TGCAGCGCCAGAGCGGGACCCTCCTACAATGAGCAGTTCTTC. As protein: CSARAGPSYNEQFF.

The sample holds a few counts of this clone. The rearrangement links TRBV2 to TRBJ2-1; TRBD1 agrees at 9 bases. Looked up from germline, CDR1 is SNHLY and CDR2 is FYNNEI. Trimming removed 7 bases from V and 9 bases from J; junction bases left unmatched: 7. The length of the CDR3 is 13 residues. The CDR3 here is CASTGTGLGEQFF. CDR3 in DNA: TGTGCCAGCACTGGGACAGGGCTGGGTGAGCAGTTCTTC.

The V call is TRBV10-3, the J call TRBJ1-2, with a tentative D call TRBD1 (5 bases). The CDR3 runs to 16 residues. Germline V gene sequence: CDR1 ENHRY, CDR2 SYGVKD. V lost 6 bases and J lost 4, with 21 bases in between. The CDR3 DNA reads TGTGCCATCAGCGAGAGCAACAGGTTGGATTTCTATGGCTACACCTTC. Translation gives CAISESNRLDFYGYTF.

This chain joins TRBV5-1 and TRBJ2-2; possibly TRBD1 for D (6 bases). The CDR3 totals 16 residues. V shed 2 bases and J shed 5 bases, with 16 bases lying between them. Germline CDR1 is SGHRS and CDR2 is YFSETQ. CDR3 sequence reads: CASSFFGTPSTGELFF. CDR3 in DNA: TGCGCCAGCAGCTTCTTCGGGACACCGAGTACCGGGGAGCTGTTTTTT.

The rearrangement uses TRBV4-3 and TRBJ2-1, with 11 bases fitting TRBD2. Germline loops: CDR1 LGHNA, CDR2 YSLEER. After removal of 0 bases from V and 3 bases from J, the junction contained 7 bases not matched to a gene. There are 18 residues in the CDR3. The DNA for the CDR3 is TGCGCCAGCAGCCAAGATATTACCGGGACTAGCGGCTACAATGAGCAGTTCTTC. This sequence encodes CASSQDITGTSGYNEQFF.

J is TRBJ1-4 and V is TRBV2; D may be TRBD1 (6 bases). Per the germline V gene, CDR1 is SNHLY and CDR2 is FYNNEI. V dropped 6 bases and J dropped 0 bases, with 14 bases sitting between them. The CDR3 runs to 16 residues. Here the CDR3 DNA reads TGTGCCAGCAGAAAACAGGGATCTACAACTAATGAAAAACTGTTTTTT. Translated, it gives CASRKQGSTTNEKLFF.

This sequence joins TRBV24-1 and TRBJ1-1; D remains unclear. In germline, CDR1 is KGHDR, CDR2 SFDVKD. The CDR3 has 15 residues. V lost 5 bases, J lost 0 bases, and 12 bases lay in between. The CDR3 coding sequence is TGTGCCACCAGTGGGGCCAGTGGAATGAACACTGAAGCTTTCTTT. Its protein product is CATSGASGMNTEAFF.

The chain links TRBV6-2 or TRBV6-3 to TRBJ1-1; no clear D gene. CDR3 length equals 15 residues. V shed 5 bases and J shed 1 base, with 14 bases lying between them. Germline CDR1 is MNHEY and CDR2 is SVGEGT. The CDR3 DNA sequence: TGTGCCAGCAGTCCCCGGGAAGGGCAGAACACTGAAGCTTTCTTT. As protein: CASSPREGQNTEAFF.

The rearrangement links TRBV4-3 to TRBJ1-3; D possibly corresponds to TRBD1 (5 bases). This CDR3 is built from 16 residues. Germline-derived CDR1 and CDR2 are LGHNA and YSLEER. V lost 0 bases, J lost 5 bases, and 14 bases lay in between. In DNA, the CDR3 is TGCGCCAGCAGCCAAGATTTCGGAGGGGCAAGAAACACCATATATTTT. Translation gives CASSQDFGGARNTIYF.

In nucleotides, the CDR3 is TGTGCCAGCAGCTTGCCGGGAAACACCATATATTTT. Translating gives CASSLPGNTIYF. This rearrangement joins TRBV5-6 to TRBJ1-3; D is unresolved. The CDR3 is made up of 12 amino acids. Germline V gene sequence: CDR1 SGHDT, CDR2 YYEEEE. V shed 1 base and J shed 4 bases, with 3 bases lying between them.

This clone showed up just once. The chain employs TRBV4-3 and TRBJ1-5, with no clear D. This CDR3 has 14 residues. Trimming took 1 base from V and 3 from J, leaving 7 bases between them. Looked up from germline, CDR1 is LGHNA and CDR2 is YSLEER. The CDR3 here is CASSQGHPNQPQHF. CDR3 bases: TGCGCCAGCAGCCAAGGGCACCCCAATCAGCCCCAGCATTTT.

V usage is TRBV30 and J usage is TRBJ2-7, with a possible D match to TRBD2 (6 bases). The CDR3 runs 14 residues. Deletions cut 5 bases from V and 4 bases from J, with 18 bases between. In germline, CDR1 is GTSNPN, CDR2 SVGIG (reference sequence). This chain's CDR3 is CAWVRLGFPYEQYV. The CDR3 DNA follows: TGTGCCTGGGTAAGACTAGGCTTTCCGTACGAGCAGTACGTC.

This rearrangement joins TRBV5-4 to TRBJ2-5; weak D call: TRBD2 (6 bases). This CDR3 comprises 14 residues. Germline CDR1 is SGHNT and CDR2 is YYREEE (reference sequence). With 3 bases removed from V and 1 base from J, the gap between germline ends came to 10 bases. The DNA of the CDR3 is TGTGCCAGCAGCTCTCGGGACTTCCAAGAGACCCAGTACTTC. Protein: CASSSRDFQETQYF.

CDR3 sequence (DNA): TGTGCCAGCAGCGATGTTATCCCCACAGGGGTTAACACCGGGGAGCTGTTTTTT. Protein: CASSDVIPTGVNTGELFF. The rearrangement links TRBV7-6 to TRBJ2-2; 7 positions match TRBD1. V dropped 5 bases and J dropped 2; count of bases not matched to a gene: 14. Germline V gene sequence: CDR1 SGHVS, CDR2 FNYEAQ. The CDR3 spans 18 residues.

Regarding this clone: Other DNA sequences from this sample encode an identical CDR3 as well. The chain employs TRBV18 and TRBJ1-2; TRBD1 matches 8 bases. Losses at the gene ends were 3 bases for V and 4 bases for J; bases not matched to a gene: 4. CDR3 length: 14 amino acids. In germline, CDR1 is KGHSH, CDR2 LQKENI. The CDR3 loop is CASSPGQGGYGYTF. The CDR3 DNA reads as TGTGCCAGCTCACCCGGACAGGGTGGCTATGGCTACACCTTC.

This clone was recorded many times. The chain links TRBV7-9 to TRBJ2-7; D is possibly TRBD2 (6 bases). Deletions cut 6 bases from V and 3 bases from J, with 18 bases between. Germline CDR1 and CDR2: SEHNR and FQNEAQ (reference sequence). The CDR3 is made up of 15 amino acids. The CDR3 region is CASRPPGGGNYEQYV. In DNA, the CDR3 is TGTGCCAGCAGACCACCCGGGGGAGGAAACTACGAGCAGTACGTC.

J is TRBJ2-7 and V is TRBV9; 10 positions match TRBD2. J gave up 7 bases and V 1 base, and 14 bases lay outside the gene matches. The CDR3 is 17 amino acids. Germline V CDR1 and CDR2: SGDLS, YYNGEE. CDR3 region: CASSVILGLAKFLEQYV. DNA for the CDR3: TGTGCCAGCAGCGTAATCTTGGGACTAGCGAAGTTTTTAGAGCAGTACGTC.

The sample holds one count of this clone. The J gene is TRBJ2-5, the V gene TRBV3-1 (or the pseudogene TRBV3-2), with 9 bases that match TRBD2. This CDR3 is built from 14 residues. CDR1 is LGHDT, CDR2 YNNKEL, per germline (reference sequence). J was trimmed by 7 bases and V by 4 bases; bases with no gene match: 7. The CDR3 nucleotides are TGTGCCAGCAGCCCCGTACGAGCGGGAGGGACCCAGTACTTC. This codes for CASSPVRAGGTQYF.

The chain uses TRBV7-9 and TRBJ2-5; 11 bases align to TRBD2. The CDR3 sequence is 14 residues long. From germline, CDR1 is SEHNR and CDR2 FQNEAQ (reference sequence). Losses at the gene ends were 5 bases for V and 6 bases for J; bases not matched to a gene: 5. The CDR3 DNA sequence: TGTGCCAGCAGCCGCACTAGCGGGAGCAAGACCCAGTACTTC. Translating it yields CASSRTSGSKTQYF.